This T cell receptor (beta chain) was captured by sequencing in a study of shared clonotypes between healthy human individuals. Concerning this clone itself: The target antigen is unknown.

Method: immunoSEQ multiplex PCR; TCRdb's copy keeps in-frame clones and lacks some. The sample includes 490,000 or so clones, 79% of them seen just once. In germline, CDR1 is MNHEY, CDR2 SMNVEV (reference sequence). This CDR3 spans 16 amino acids. With 5 bases clipped from V and 2 bases from J, the junction kept 5 bases outside the gene matches. Study conclusions and caveats: Sampling was confined to blood; repertoires within tissues likely differ.

The chain combines TRBV27 with TRBJ1-5, with TRBD1 identical over 11 bases. This TCR was recovered from a woman aged 40 to 49 in good health. Some clones in this sample may be carry-over from other donors' samples. The sequencing sample was made of PBMCs. In DNA, the CDR3 is TGTGCCAGCAGTCGGGACAGGGGGAACGGCAATCAGCCCCAGCATTTT. It yields the protein CASSRDRGNGNQPQHF.